These T cell receptor beta chains were read from a single sample in a study of human T cells and chemical hapten exposure. TCRdb passed the RACE reads through MiXCR, listing each CDR3 protein once. This sample carries around 120,000 distinct CDR3 sequences, about 13% of them seen once, and the ten largest clones take approximately 2.6%. The starting material was whole blood, obtained in connection with sensitization to the hapten diphenylcyclopropenone (DPC). The receptors shown here come from a woman aged 18 to 35 with alopecia areata. Some clones in this sample may be carry-over from other donors' samples. CDR3s include the opening cysteine and the closing phenylalanine or tryptophan. The order of the fields is J gene, V gene, D gene, clone size, CDR3 protein, CDR3 DNA. A D gene is named only where the DNA matches it firmly. For some rows the clone size is stated as once, few or many, or as a class when expanded; others skip it.

TRBJ2-3 | TRBV11-2 | TRBD2 | - | CASSLIGGSGGLRDTQYF | TGTGCCAGCAGCTTAATAGGCGGTAGCGGGGGCCTTAGAGATACGCAGTATTTT
TRBJ2-2 | TRBV7-2 | - | many | CASSLEIQGGVRTGELFF | TGTGCCAGCAGCTTAGAAATACAGGGAGGGGTTCGTACCGGGGAGCTGTTTTTT
TRBJ2-1 | TRBV29-1 | - | - | CSVPYVSGGASDEQFF | TGCAGCGTTCCCTATGTGTCGGGGGGCGCGTCTGATGAGCAGTTCTTC
TRBJ2-3 | TRBV7-2 | TRBD2 | - | CASSLGLGKITDTQYF | TGTGCCAGCAGCTTGGGACTAGGGAAGATCACAGATACGCAGTATTTT
TRBJ2-2 | TRBV7-2 | - | - | CASSRRGGRANTGELFF | TGTGCCAGCAGCCGTAGGGGTGGACGGGCGAACACCGGGGAGCTGTTTTTT
TRBJ1-2 | TRBV29-1 | - | many | CSVLWGRNGYTF | TGCAGCGTCTTGTGGGGGCGTAACGGCTACACCTTC
TRBJ2-5 | TRBV20-1 | TRBD2 | few | CSALRLAGIQETQYF | TGCAGTGCTTTACGACTAGCGGGGATCCAAGAGACCCAGTACTTC
TRBJ1-6 | TRBV7-8 | - | few | CASSLLRVGNSPLHF | TGTGCCAGCAGCTTACTCAGGGTAGGAAATTCACCCCTCCACTTT
TRBJ1-6 | TRBV4-3 | - | few | CASSPFGAMSSYNSPLHF | TGCGCCAGCAGCCCTTTCGGGGCCATGAGCTCCTATAATTCACCCCTCCACTTT
TRBJ1-1 | TRBV5-1 | TRBD1 | many | CASSTAGPGGTEAFF | TGCGCCAGCAGCACGGCCGGGCCAGGGGGCACTGAAGCTTTCTTT
TRBJ1-1 | TRBV20-1 | - | - | CSARKPSGRGQAFF | TGCAGTGCTAGAAAGCCCTCAGGGCGCGGGCAAGCTTTCTTT
TRBJ1-1 | TRBV27 | - | few | CASSFGGTTEAFF | TGTGCCAGCAGTTTTGGAGGGACCACTGAAGCTTTCTTT
TRBJ1-2 | TRBV9 | - | - | CASSVGDRYGYTF | TGTGCCAGCAGCGTAGGCGACCGATATGGCTACACCTTC
TRBJ2-3 | TRBV12-3/TRBV12-4 | TRBD1 | many | CASSFGTGGSRGDTQYF | TGTGCCAGCAGTTTCGGGACAGGGGGCTCGAGAGGAGATACGCAGTATTTT
TRBJ1-2 | TRBV5-1 | TRBD1 | many | CASSSTGGNYGYTF | TGCGCCAGCAGCTCGACAGGGGGTAACTATGGCTACACCTTC
TRBJ2-3 | TRBV6-2/TRBV6-3 | TRBD2 | few | CASSSRGLAGVRTDTQYF | TGTGCCAGCAGTTCCCGAGGACTAGCGGGGGTACGCACAGATACGCAGTATTTT
TRBJ2-7 | TRBV27 | - | - | CASSFLGSGRYEQYF | TGTGCCAGCAGCTTTTTGGGTTCCGGGAGATACGAGCAGTACTTC
TRBJ2-1 | TRBV27 | TRBD1 | many | CASGTAGGAVRDEQFF | TGTGCCAGCGGTACGGCAGGGGGCGCGGTTAGGGATGAGCAGTTCTTC
TRBJ1-2 | TRBV25-1 | TRBD1 | - | CASLGTVDGYTF | TGTGCCAGCTTGGGGACAGTAGATGGCTACACCTTC
TRBJ1-3 | TRBV4-3 | - | - | CASSQEGAGESAIYF | TGCGCCAGCAGCCAAGAAGGGGCAGGGGAAAGCGCCATATATTTT
TRBJ2-1 | TRBV19 | TRBD2 | few | CASRGLAGAQYNEQFF | TGTGCCAGCCGAGGACTAGCGGGGGCCCAATACAATGAGCAGTTCTTC
TRBJ1-2 | TRBV10-3 | - | - | CAISQGDYGYTF | TGTGCCATCAGTCAGGGTGACTATGGCTACACCTTC
TRBJ2-5 | TRBV5-4 | TRBD1 | few | CASSRTGTGQETQYF | TGTGCCAGCAGCCGCACCGGGACAGGCCAAGAGACCCAGTACTTC
TRBJ1-4 | TRBV29-1 | TRBD1 | few | CSVEERTGVNEKLFF | TGCAGCGTTGAAGAGAGAACAGGGGTGAACGAAAAACTGTTTTTT
TRBJ2-2 | TRBV5-6 | - | few | CASSLWGSNTGELFF | TGTGCCAGCAGCTTGTGGGGGAGTAACACCGGGGAGCTGTTTTTT
TRBJ2-5 | TRBV18 | - | - | CASSQDARETQYF | TGTGCCAGCTCGCAGGATGCTCGGGAGACCCAGTACTTC
TRBJ2-5 | TRBV7-7 | - | few | CASSTGAQETQYF | TGTGCCAGCAGCACCGGGGCCCAAGAGACCCAGTACTTC
TRBJ1-2 | TRBV20-1 | TRBD1 | - | CSAETGTGGLVYGYTF | TGCAGTGCCGAGACGGGGACAGGGGGCCTAGTCTATGGCTACACCTTC
TRBJ1-2 | TRBV7-6 | TRBD1 | few | CASSHRTGSYTF | TGTGCCAGCAGCCATCGGACAGGTAGCTACACCTTC
TRBJ2-5 | TRBV20-1 | - | once | CSARLRKETQYF | TGCAGTGCTAGGCTCAGGAAAGAGACCCAGTACTTC
TRBJ1-5 | TRBV12-3/TRBV12-4 | - | few | CASSGRDVRNQPQHF | TGTGCCAGCAGTGGCCGGGACGTACGCAATCAGCCCCAGCATTTT
TRBJ2-7 | TRBV20-1 | - | many | CSADPLGRFTNEQYF | TGCAGTGCCGACCCCCTAGGCAGGTTCACAAACGAGCAGTACTTC
TRBJ2-5 | TRBV5-5 | - | few | CASSHTPGTVKETQYF | TGTGCCAGCAGCCACACCCCCGGGACTGTGAAGGAGACCCAGTACTTC
TRBJ1-5 | TRBV19 | - | - | CASSMWTFLNSNQPQHF | TGTGCCAGTAGTATGTGGACATTCCTTAATAGCAATCAGCCCCAGCATTTT
TRBJ2-5 | TRBV6-1 | TRBD2 | - | CASSDLRGSQETQYF | TGTGCCAGCAGTGACTTGCGGGGGAGCCAAGAGACCCAGTACTTC
TRBJ2-7 | TRBV11-2 | TRBD1 | many | CASSFPPSAIPGQGRAYEQYF | TGTGCCAGCAGCTTTCCCCCCTCCGCAATTCCCGGACAGGGGAGGGCCTACGAGCAGTACTTC
TRBJ1-5 | TRBV12-3/TRBV12-4 | TRBD1 | - | CASSDRASNQPQHF | TGTGCCAGCTCAGACAGGGCTAGCAATCAGCCCCAGCATTTT
TRBJ2-1 | TRBV7-8 | - | - | CASSLVARNNEQFF | TGTGCCAGCAGCTTAGTCGCCCGCAACAATGAGCAGTTCTTC
TRBJ1-2 | TRBV7-9 | - | few | CASSLFWSYGYTF | TGTGCCAGCAGCTTATTCTGGTCTTATGGCTACACCTTC
TRBJ2-7 | TRBV15 | - | - | CATSTLSYEQYF | TGTGCCACCAGCACCCTGAGCTACGAGCAGTACTTC
TRBJ1-1 | TRBV6-1 | - | few | CASSQIVHTEAFF | TGTGCCAGCAGTCAGATTGTCCACACTGAAGCTTTCTTT